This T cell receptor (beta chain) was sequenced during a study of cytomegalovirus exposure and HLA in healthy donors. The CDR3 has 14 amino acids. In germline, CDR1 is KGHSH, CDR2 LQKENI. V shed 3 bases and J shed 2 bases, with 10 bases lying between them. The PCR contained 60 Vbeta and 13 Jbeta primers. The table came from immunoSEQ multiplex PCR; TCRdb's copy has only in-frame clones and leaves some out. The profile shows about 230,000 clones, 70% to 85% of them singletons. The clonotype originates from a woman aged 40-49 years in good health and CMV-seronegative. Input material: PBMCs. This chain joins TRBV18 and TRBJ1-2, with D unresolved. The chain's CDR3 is CASSPQTENYGYTF. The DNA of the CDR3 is TGTGCCAGCTCACCCCAGACGGAGAACTATGGCTACACCTTC.